The 9 T cell receptor beta chains presented below share a single source sample, sequenced in a study of blood T cell repertoires in COVID-19. Generated by immunoSEQ multiplex PCR, the TCRdb table keeps only in-frame clones and is missing some. The sample holds 350,000 to 400,000 clones, roughly 87% seen once. The specimen was PBMCs or T cells enriched from blood (not recorded which). The origin of the receptors is a woman aged 25-40 years who had recovered from COVID-19.

This chain uses TRBV7-2 with TRBJ1-1, with D unresolved. Deletions cut 1 base from V and 5 bases from J, with 11 bases between. Looked up from germline, CDR1 is SGHTA and CDR2 is FQGNSA. The CDR3 loop spans 14 amino acids. The CDR3 sequence is CASSLGGSGTEAFF. For the CDR3, the DNA is TGTGCCAGCAGCTTAGGGGGTAGCGGGACTGAAGCTTTCTTT. Full variable domain (missing parts from reference TRBV7-2 and TRBJ1-1): GAGVSQSPSNKVTEKGKDVELRCDPISGHTALYWYRQSLGQGLEFLIYFQGNSAPDKSGLPSDRFSAERTGGSVSTLTIQRTQQEDSAVYLCASSLGGSGTEAFFGQGTRLTVV.

This clone was counted once. The V and J genes are TRBV5-1 and TRBJ1-1; possible D gene TRBD1, 5 bases. The CDR3 sequence is 15 residues long. The germline V and J ends were trimmed by 2 bases and 3 bases, with 14 bases remaining between them. Germline V gives CDR1 SGHRS, CDR2 YFSETQ. The CDR3 here is CASSFRGGDHTEAFF. The CDR3 nucleotides are TGCGCCAGCAGCTTTCGCGGGGGAGATCACACTGAAGCTTTCTTT. The full variable domain, in which reference TRBV5-1 and TRBJ1-1 provide the parts outside the CDR3, is KAGVTQTPRYLIKTRGQQVTLSCSPISGHRSVSWYQQTPGQGLQFLFEYFSETQRNKGNFPGRFSGRQFSNSRSEMNVSTLELGDSALYLCASSFRGGDHTEAFFGQGTRLTVV.

The count of this clone is one. The chain carries TRBV4-1 and TRBJ2-7; TRBD1 is a possible D gene (6 bases). In germline, CDR1 is MGHRA, CDR2 YSYEKL. The CDR3 is 15 residues long. V lost 3 bases and J 0 bases, leaving 12 bases between the germline ends. CDR3 protein: CASSQSTGVSYEQYF. The CDR3, as DNA: TGCGCCAGCAGCCAGTCGACAGGAGTCTCCTACGAGCAGTACTTC.

The chain carries TRBV24-1 and TRBJ2-1, with a tentative D call TRBD2 (6 bases). This CDR3 is built from 14 residues. CDR1 and CDR2 from the germline V gene are KGHDR and SFDVKD. The germline V and J ends were trimmed by 3 bases and 5 bases, with 10 bases remaining between them. The CDR3 here is CATSDPTRNNEQFF. CDR3 DNA sequence: TGTGCCACCAGTGATCCGACTAGGAACAATGAGCAGTTCTTC.

The chain couples TRBV5-1 to TRBJ2-7; 8 bases map to TRBD2. Germline V CDR1 and CDR2: SGHRS, YFSETQ. The V and J ends lost 3 bases and 3 bases, in that order; junction bases with no gene match: 2. The CDR3 is made up of 13 amino acids. CDR3 loop: CASSSGGGYEQYF. In nucleotides, the CDR3 is TGCGCCAGCAGCTCGGGAGGGGGCTACGAGCAGTACTTC.

V usage is TRBV2 and J usage is TRBJ2-1, with D maybe TRBD1 (6 bases). Trimming cost V 8 bases and J 0 bases, with 14 bases left between them. CDR1 is SNHLY, CDR2 FYNNEI, per germline. This CDR3 is built from 15 residues. The DNA for the CDR3 is TGTGCCAGCGCTGGGGGCCTTTTCTCCTACAATGAGCAGTTCTTC. As protein: CASAGGLFSYNEQFF.

This clone came up a few times. This chain connects TRBV7-9 to TRBJ1-4; 8 bases are shared with TRBD1. This CDR3 spans 15 amino acids. V lost 5 bases and J lost 6; bases outside the gene matches: 8. Germline CDR1 and CDR2: SEHNR and FQNEAQ (reference sequence). CDR3 protein: CASSPVSTGDEKLFF. The DNA of the CDR3 is TGTGCCAGCAGCCCAGTCTCGACAGGGGATGAAAAACTGTTTTTT.

This rearrangement joins TRBV6-5 to TRBJ2-1; 8 bases are shared with TRBD1. V was pared by 0 bases and J by 9 bases, with 7 bases of the junction left unmatched. The CDR3 contains 15 residues. Germline V gives CDR1 MNHEY, CDR2 SVGAGI. CDR3: CASSYSRAGGGEQFF. The CDR3 DNA follows: TGTGCCAGCAGTTACTCGAGGGCAGGGGGCGGTGAGCAGTTCTTC.

As to this clone: A read error may produce the germline difference seen at one junction end. This sequence joins TRBV7-7 and TRBJ2-2, with TRBD1 identical over 7 bases. This CDR3 comprises 17 residues. Germline lookup yields CDR1 SSHAT and CDR2 FNYEAQ (reference sequence). The CDR3 region has the DNA TGTGCTAGCAGCTATACTTCGGGACAGAGCAGCACCGGGGAGCTGTTTTTT. It codes for CASSYTSGQSSTGELFF.